This is a list of T cell receptor beta chains from one sample in a study of T cell changes during pregnancy in multiple sclerosis. The repertoire was sequenced with immunoSEQ multiplex PCR; TCRdb's copy has only in-frame clones and lacks some. The sample consists of over 90,000 clones, approximately 94% of them appearing once. The material was peripheral blood, obtained after pregnancy. These receptors were taken from a female donor with multiple sclerosis, enrolled in a pregnancy study. The CDR3 runs from the conserved cysteine through the conserved F or W. D genes are given only for firm matches. Size is omitted from some rows. Given values are once, few, many or a class for expanded clones.

V: TRBV19
size: -
D: -
J: TRBJ2-1
DNA: TGTGCCAGTAGTATTAGTGGTGGCTCCTACAATGAGCAGTTCTTC
CDR3: CASSISGGSYNEQFF

V: TRBV5-1
size: -
D: TRBD2
J: TRBJ2-1
DNA: TGCGCCAGCAGCGCCCGCACCCTAGCGGCAGAGCAGTTCTTC
CDR3: CASSARTLAAEQFF

V: TRBV19
size: -
D: TRBD1
J: TRBJ1-1
DNA: TGTGCCAGTAGTGACCGACAGGGGAAAGCTTTCTTT
CDR3: CASSDRQGKAFF

V: TRBV5-1
size: -
D: TRBD1
J: TRBJ2-4
DNA: TGCGCCAGCAGCTTGGAGGACAGGGACATTCAGTACTTC
CDR3: CASSLEDRDIQYF

V: TRBV18
size: -
D: TRBD1
J: TRBJ1-1
DNA: TGTGCCAGCTCACCACTCGTATTGGGACAGGGGGCAAGAGCTTTCTTT
CDR3: CASSPLVLGQGARAFF

V: TRBV27
size: -
D: -
J: TRBJ1-1
DNA: TGTGCCAGCAGTACCCAGGGCGCAGGGGTTGGGACTGAAGCTTTCTTT
CDR3: CASSTQGAGVGTEAFF

V: TRBV5-1
size: few
D: -
J: TRBJ2-1
DNA: TGCGCCAGCAGCGAAGCCGATGAGCAGTTCTTC
CDR3: CASSEADEQFF

V: TRBV7-6
size: once
D: TRBD1
J: TRBJ2-1
DNA: TGTGCCAGCAGCTTGACGGGACAGGGGGTTTTCTACAATGAGCAGTTCTTC
CDR3: CASSLTGQGVFYNEQFF

V: TRBV27
size: -
D: TRBD2
J: TRBJ2-7
DNA: TGTGCCGCCTCGGGGACGGGAGGGCCTGTCGAGCAGTACTTC
CDR3: CAASGTGGPVEQYF

V: TRBV6-4
size: -
D: TRBD2
J: TRBJ2-3
DNA: TGTGCCAGCAGTCGTCTAGCGGGAGCGGGCACAGATACGCAGTATTTT
CDR3: CASSRLAGAGTDTQYF

V: TRBV18
size: -
D: -
J: TRBJ1-1
DNA: TGTGCCAGCTCACGGGAGGTTGGTAGCACTGAAGCTTTCTTT
CDR3: CASSREVGSTEAFF

V: TRBV28
size: -
D: -
J: TRBJ1-2
DNA: TGTGCCAGCAGTTTATTGCGGGGGGCCGATGGCTACACCTTC
CDR3: CASSLLRGADGYTF

V: TRBV6-5
size: few
D: -
J: TRBJ1-3
DNA: TGTGCCAGCAGTCACAGGGATGGAAACACCATATATTTT
CDR3: CASSHRDGNTIYF

V: TRBV27
size: -
D: TRBD2
J: TRBJ2-7
DNA: TGTGCCAGCAGCCGTACACTGGCTAGCGGGAGATCCGAGCAGTACTTC
CDR3: CASSRTLASGRSEQYF

V: TRBV5-4
size: once
D: -
J: TRBJ2-1
DNA: TGTGCCAGCAGCTTGCAAGCAAATGAGCAGTTCTTC
CDR3: CASSLQANEQFF

V: TRBV7-9
size: -
D: -
J: TRBJ2-6
DNA: TGTGCCAGCAGCTTAGGCCAGTCTGGGGCCAACGTCCTGACTTTC
CDR3: CASSLGQSGANVLTF

V: TRBV19
size: few
D: TRBD1
J: TRBJ2-7
DNA: TGTGCCAGTAGTCGAGTTGGGACAGGGAGTAACGAGCAGTACTTC
CDR3: CASSRVGTGSNEQYF

V: TRBV20-1
size: -
D: -
J: TRBJ1-4
DNA: TGCAGTGCTAGACTCGGTGAAAAACTGTTTTTT
CDR3: CSARLGEKLFF

V: TRBV7-8
size: few
D: -
J: TRBJ1-1
DNA: TGTGCCAGCAGCTTAGTATCCTCTGTACAGGGGAACACTGAAGCTTTCTTT
CDR3: CASSLVSSVQGNTEAFF

V: TRBV19
size: few
D: -
J: TRBJ1-1
DNA: TGTGCCAGCCGCTACCTCACAGGGAACACTGAAGCTTTCTTT
CDR3: CASRYLTGNTEAFF

V: TRBV2
size: -
D: -
J: TRBJ1-5
DNA: TGTGCCAGCAGTGAAAGGACAGTTAGCAATCAGCCCCAGCATTTT
CDR3: CASSERTVSNQPQHF

V: TRBV7-6
size: -
D: TRBD1
J: TRBJ2-7
DNA: TGTGCCAGCAGCTTAGCGACAGGGTACGAGCAGTACTTC
CDR3: CASSLATGYEQYF

V: TRBV25-1
size: -
D: -
J: TRBJ2-7
DNA: TGTGCCAGCAGTCGCGGGGCGGGGCGCTACGAGCAGTACTTC
CDR3: CASSRGAGRYEQYF

V: TRBV5-1
size: few
D: TRBD2
J: TRBJ2-7
DNA: TGCGCCAGCAGCTTGGAGGCGGGAGGTGCCTACGAGCAGTACTTC
CDR3: CASSLEAGGAYEQYF

V: TRBV19
size: once
D: TRBD1
J: TRBJ2-7
DNA: TGTGCCAGTAGTGTCGGATCGTGGACAGGCACCGAGCAGTACTTC
CDR3: CASSVGSWTGTEQYF

V: TRBV4-3
size: once
D: TRBD2
J: TRBJ2-2
DNA: TGCGCCAGCAGCCTCCGACTAGCGGGAGCTCTTTCCGGGGAGCTGTTTTTT
CDR3: CASSLRLAGALSGELFF